The TCR beta chain under discussion was sequenced for a study of cytomegalovirus exposure and HLA in healthy donors. Overall study results and limits: CMV serostatus was the sole immune exposure information available. Diagnosis of cytomegalovirus status made by the classifier reportedly showed high specificity and sensitivity.

The PCR contained 60 Vbeta and 13 Jbeta primers. Libraries were prepared by immunoSEQ multiplex PCR; TCRdb keeps only in-frame clonotypes and omits some of them. The sample holds about 140,000 clones, less than 10% seen once. There were likely unrecorded immune exposures, though donors were nominally healthy when sampled. Comments on this clone: Its specificity is unknown.

The CDR3 has 16 residues. Per germline, CDR1 SGHVS and CDR2 FNYEAQ. Trimming cost V 5 bases and J 2 bases, with 18 bases left between them. The chain recombines TRBV7-6 with TRBJ1-2; weak D call: TRBD1 (5 bases). Source material: PBMCs. This receptor was identified in a male donor in good health and CMV-seronegative. The CDR3 region has the DNA TGTGCCAGCAGCAATCAGGAGACAGAGCTAAACTATGGCTACACCTTC. Translating gives CASSNQETELNYGYTF.